The clone carrying this T cell receptor beta chain was detected a few times. The antigen is undetermined. Together with a sample-barcoded 5' primer, a J-beta primer mix was included in a second PCR lasting about 7 to 12 cycles. Every cDNA was tagged by a template-switch adaptor with 12 random nucleotides. TCRdb independently ran MiXCR on the 5' RACE reads; one entry per CDR3 protein. The sample carries around 600,000 distinct CDR3 sequences, around 48% recorded once. This sample stems from a study of blood T cells in healthy people across ages. Study-wide findings and caveats: No conclusive comparison of naive versus antigen-experienced cells was possible with unsorted PBMCs.

Each donor gave ten milliliters of peripheral blood. The extraction recovered at least 5.5 micrograms of total RNA per sample. This TCR was recovered from an elderly man in good health. The sample was blood.

Written as DNA, the CDR3 is TGCAGTGCTAGAAAGGACAGGGTAGAAAACATTCAGTACTTC. Protein sequence: CSARKDRVENIQYF. The chain couples TRBV20-1 to TRBJ2-4, with 8 bases that match TRBD1. V was pared by 2 bases and J by 5 bases, with 5 bases of the junction left unmatched. The CDR3 loop spans 14 amino acids. CDR1 DFQATT and CDR2 SNEGSKA come from the germline V gene (reference sequence).